These 12 T cell receptor beta chains were all obtained from the same sample, sequenced in a study of CD8+CD57+ T cells in acquired aplastic anemia. Previously, flow cytometry had revealed CD8+CD57+ cell expansion in the patients chosen for sequencing. Researchers used genomic DNA as the template to profile TCR beta VDJ and CDR3. TCRdb itself ran the reads through MiXCR, one entry per CDR3 protein. The data show fewer than 300,000 distinct CDR3 sequences, around 82% seen once. Sequencing was carried out using sorted CD4+, CD8+, or CD8+CD57+ T cells (not recorded which) from PBMCs. The receptors stem from a human donor with aplastic anemia.

The rearrangement uses TRBV2 and TRBJ2-1; TRBD1 or TRBD2 may be the D gene (5 bases each). CDR3 length: 14 amino acids. From germline, CDR1 is SNHLY and CDR2 FYNNEI. The germline V and J ends were trimmed by 6 bases and 4 bases, with 13 bases remaining between them. The CDR3 sequence: CASSFIGAYNEQFF. In nucleotides, the CDR3 is TGTGCCAGCAGCTTCATCGGGGCGTACAATGAGCAGTTCTTC.

With regard to this clonotype: One end of the junction varies from germline; a read error may be responsible. This sequence joins TRBV2 and TRBJ2-1; TRBD1 or TRBD2 may be the D gene (5 bases each). Per germline, CDR1 SNHLY and CDR2 FYNNEI. This CDR3 has 18 residues. The CDR3 spells CASKRDERQERFYDEQFF. The CDR3 DNA sequence: TGTGCCAGCAAAAGGGACGAGAGGCAGGAGCGCTTCTACGATGAGCAGTTCTTC.

With regard to this clonotype: At one end, the junction sequence differs from germline, possibly due to a read error. This chain links TRBV7-7 with TRBJ2-7; 15 nucleotides align to TRBD2. CDR1 is SSHAT and CDR2 is FNYEAQ in the germline V gene (reference sequence). The CDR3 has 15 amino acids. The CDR3 spells CATSSGLAGGRDTHF. DNA of the CDR3: TGTGCCACCAGCAGTGGACTAGCGGGGGGGCGCGATACGCACTTC.

The table lists this clonotype with a count of one. The gene calls are TRBV7-9 and TRBJ2-1, with TRBD2 identical over 8 bases. The CDR3 has 16 residues. V was clipped by 3 bases and J by 3 bases; unmatched bases: 7. Germline assignment: CDR1 SEHNR and CDR2 FQNEAQ (reference sequence). The chain's CDR3 is CASSFKKRGYYNEQFF. The CDR3 bases are TGTGCCAGCAGCTTTAAAAAGCGGGGGTACTACAATGAGCAGTTCTTC. Variable domain in full (rest from reference TRBV7-9 and TRBJ2-1): DTGVSQNPRHKITKRGQNVTFRCDPISEHNRLYWYRQTLGQGPEFLTYFQNEAQLEKSRLLSDRFSAERPKGSFSTLEIQRTEQGDSAMYLCASSFKKRGYYNEQFFGPGTRLTVL.

The chain has TRBV7-9 and TRBJ2-1; D remains unclear. The assigned J gene may be wrong: the sequence end matches TRBJ2-7 better. The CDR3 length is 12 residues. Germline CDR1 SEHNR, CDR2 FQNEAQ (reference sequence). The CDR3 nucleotides are TGTGGCGGCGGCGACGGTCCAGATGAGCAGTACTTC. Protein product: CGGGDGPDEQYF.

This clonotype was seen only a few times. The chain recombines TRBV29-1 with TRBJ1-2, with a tentative D call TRBD1 (5 bases). The V end was cut by 7 bases, the J end by 8 bases, with 14 bases between. CDR1 is SQVTM and CDR2 is ANQGSEA in the germline V gene. The CDR3 has 11 amino acids. The CDR3 DNA sequence: TGCAGCGCTTCCGAGGGGAGAGGCTACACCTTC. Translated, it gives CSASEGRGYTF.

The chain recombines TRBV7-9 with TRBJ2-1; D remains ambiguous. The V and J ends lost 3 bases and 11 bases respectively, with 23 bases between them. The CDR3 runs to 16 residues. Germline V lookup: CDR1 SEHNR, CDR2 FQNEAQ (reference sequence). The CDR3 bases are TGTGCCAGCAGCTTGGCCAGGAGAGAGAAAGAGACTCAGCAGTTCTTC. It is translated as CASSLARREKETQQFF.

There are many counts of this clonotype. An end of the junction differs from the germline gene, which may be a read error. V and J are TRBV7-8 and TRBJ2-3; perhaps TRBD1 as D (6 bases). The germline V gene has CDR1 SGHVS and CDR2 FQNEAQ. CDR3 size: 14 residues. DNA of the CDR3: TGTGCCAGCAGCTTTCATCCAGACGGGACAACGCTTTCCTTT. Its translation is CASSFHPDGTTLSF.

With regard to this clonotype: A read error may produce the germline difference seen at one junction end. J is TRBJ1-1 and V is TRBV7-9; TRBD1 might be the D (6 bases). The CDR3 is 13 residues long. The V gene's germline CDR1 is SEHNR and CDR2 FQNEAQ (reference sequence). CDR3 protein: CASSAGLGQKDLF. CDR3 bases: TGTGCCAGCAGCGCCGGACTAGGACAGAAAGATTTATTT.

This chain connects TRBV2 to TRBJ2-3; D perhaps matches TRBD2 (7 bases). Germline assignment: CDR1 SNHLY and CDR2 FYNNEI. With 11 bases removed from V and 4 bases from J, the gap between germline ends came to 16 bases. CDR3 length: 13 amino acids. CDR3 DNA sequence: TGTGCCGGCGGGGGCGGAGGGTCAGATACGCAGTATTTT. This codes for CAGGGGGSDTQYF.

This chain links TRBV7-2 with TRBJ2-1; a weak D match, TRBD1 (5 bases). Germline CDR1 and CDR2: SGHTA and FQGNSA. The CDR3 extends over 12 amino acids. The ends were cut back, 5 bases at V and 9 bases at J, with 11 bases in the middle. CDR3 sequence: CASSPRQPEQFF. The CDR3 DNA reads TGTGCCAGCAGCCCACGACAGCCTGAGCAGTTCTTC.

V is TRBV7-9 and J is TRBJ1-1; no firm D call. This CDR3 region has 12 residues. Trimming left V 5 bases short and J 14 bases short, with 18 bases between. Germline V gene sequence: CDR1 SEHNR, CDR2 FQNEAQ (reference sequence). The CDR3 protein is CASSIRVAEAFF. The CDR3, as DNA: TGTGCCAGCAGCATAAGAGTCGCGGAGGCGTTCTTT.